Below are 15 T cell receptor beta chains sequenced from a single sample in a study of breast tumors, draining lymph nodes, adjacent tissues. The lymph nodes were axillary draining lymph nodes from breast cancer patients. One entry per CDR3 protein results from TCRdb running MiXCR on the multiplex PCR reads. This repertoire shows under 150,000 distinct CDR3 sequences, nearly 20% found once; its top ten account for more than 3%. Sequences were obtained from axillary lymph node tissue. The receptors shown here come from a female donor with breast cancer. Some clones in this sample may be carry-over from other donors' samples.

This clonotype was seen ten or more times. The chain is built from TRBV7-6 and TRBJ2-7; 11 bases are shared with TRBD1. The CDR3 contains 16 residues. V shed 4 bases, J shed 3 bases, and the junction held 8 bases outside the gene matches. Germline V gene data show CDR1 as SGHVS and CDR2 as FNYEAQ. CDR3 amino acids: CASSYTGTGGGYEQYF. CDR3 nucleotide sequence: TGTGCCAGCAGCTATACCGGGACAGGGGGGGGCTACGAGCAGTACTTC.

This clonotype was counted many times. The V call is TRBV28, the J call TRBJ2-7; 7 bases map to TRBD2. V dropped 3 bases and J dropped 7; count of bases not matched to a gene: 6. Germline CDR1 reads MDHEN; CDR2 reads SYDVKM. This CDR3 is 13 amino acids long. DNA of the CDR3: TGTGCCAGCAGTTTCGGGGGAGGGCCGGAGCAGTACTTC. As protein: CASSFGGGPEQYF.

With respect to this clonotype: A much larger clone lies one base from this, so it may be a read error. This rearrangement joins TRBV3-1 to TRBJ2-7; D unclear. The germline V gene encodes CDR1 LGHDT and CDR2 YNNKEL (reference sequence). The V end lost 9 bases, the J end lost 3 bases, and 18 bases lay between the germline ends. The CDR3 totals 14 residues. CDR3 coding DNA: TGTGCCAGTAAAGGTTCTGGGCAAGGCTACGAGCAGTACTTC. Translated: CASKGSGQGYEQYF.

This clonotype has at least ten counts. V is TRBV2 and J is TRBJ2-3, with 9 bases identical to TRBD2. The V gene's germline CDR1 is SNHLY and CDR2 FYNNEI. V shed 6 bases and J 4 bases; nucleotides not matched to a gene: 8. The CDR3 has 15 residues. CDR3 nucleotide sequence: TGTGCCAGCAGCCTCAGGCGGGGGGGCGCAGATACGCAGTATTTT. Its translation is CASSLRRGGADTQYF.

This clonotype appeared many times. The chain links TRBV29-1 to TRBJ2-1; 16 nucleotides align to TRBD2. The CDR3 is made up of 12 amino acids. Trimming took 7 bases from V and 13 from J; bases not matched to a gene: 4. Germline loops: CDR1 SQVTM, CDR2 ANQGSEA. CDR3 sequence: CSAGTSGGGQFF. The CDR3 bases are TGCAGCGCGGGGACTAGCGGGGGGGGACAGTTCTTC.

In this sample, this clonotype turned up once. Compared with germline, one end of the junction differs, possibly owing to a read error. The rearrangement uses TRBV6-1 and TRBJ1-4; 12 bases align to TRBD1. CDR1 and CDR2 from the germline V gene are MNHNS and SASEGT. The CDR3 has 15 residues. This CDR3 is CAGSGTGGAGEKLFF. CDR3 DNA: TGTGCCGGCAGTGGGACAGGGGGCGCGGGGGAAAAACTGTTTTTT.

In this sample, this clonotype turned up many times. J is TRBJ2-7 and V is TRBV6-6, with 7 nucleotides matching TRBD1. The CDR3 sequence is 12 residues long. Looked up from germline, CDR1 is MNHNY and CDR2 is SVGAGI (reference sequence). The V gene end was trimmed by 8 bases and the J gene end by 3 bases; junction bases not matched to a gene: 4. CDR3 bases: TGTGCCAGCTATAGACAGGGCTACGAGCAGTACTTC. Its translation: CASYRQGYEQYF.

The table lists this clonotype with many counts. The rearrangement joins TRBV29-1 to TRBJ1-2; maybe TRBD1 (6 bases). V was pared by 5 bases and J by 4 bases, with 11 bases between. The germline CDR1 and CDR2 sequences are SQVTM and ANQGSEA. The CDR3 sequence is 12 residues long. The CDR3 protein is CSVIDRSYGYTF. CDR3 bases: TGCAGCGTTATCGACAGGTCCTATGGCTACACCTTC.

This sequence joins TRBV5-1 and TRBJ1-1; 7 bases fit TRBD1. The CDR3 contains 15 residues. V trimming: 3 bases; J trimming: 3 bases; junction bases outside the gene matches: 8. The V gene's germline CDR1 is SGHRS and CDR2 YFSETQ. The CDR3 DNA follows: TGCGCCAGCAGCTACCGGACAGGTGGGGACACTGAAGCTTTCTTT. Translating it yields CASSYRTGGDTEAFF.

At least ten counts were recorded for this clonotype. The chain uses TRBV5-6 and TRBJ1-3; unclear D gene. CDR1 and CDR2 from the germline V gene are SGHDT and YYEEEE. There are 13 residues in the CDR3. With 6 bases removed from V and 2 bases from J, the gap between germline ends came to 9 bases. CDR3 nucleotide sequence: TGTGCCAGCACCACTAGAGCTGGAAACACCATATATTTT. Translating gives CASTTRAGNTIYF.

This clonotype was counted ten times or more. The chain joins TRBV7-9 to TRBJ2-1, with 10 bases lining up with TRBD1. Germline CDR1 and CDR2: SEHNR and FQNEAQ (reference sequence). The V and J ends lost 4 bases and 14 bases, in that order; junction bases with no gene match: 5. CDR3 length: 12 residues. The CDR3 region is CASSSSGTGEFF. The CDR3, as DNA: TGTGCCAGCAGCTCCTCCGGGACAGGGGAGTTCTTC.

Comments on this clonotype: A much larger clone sits a single nucleotide away, making a read error possible. The chain has TRBV24-1 and TRBJ2-5; maybe TRBD1 (6 bases). Germline CDR1 KGHDR, CDR2 SFDVKD. CDR3 length: 14 amino acids. The CDR3 sequence is CATARSGATETRYF. In DNA, the CDR3 is TGTGCCACGGCGCGGTCAGGGGCCACAGAGACCCGGTACTTC.

This clonotype occurred once. Just one base apart from a much larger clone, this may be a read error. The V call is TRBV5-1, the J call TRBJ2-2; unclear D gene. In germline, CDR1 is SGHRS, CDR2 YFSETQ. CDR3 size: 13 residues. The CDR3: CACSSGDVGELFF. CDR3 DNA: TGCGCCTGCAGTTCTGGGGATGTCGGGGAGCTGTTTTTT.

This clonotype was observed at least ten times. The genes are TRBV3-1 and TRBJ1-2; perhaps TRBD1 as D (6 bases). Per germline, CDR1 LGHDT and CDR2 YNNKEL (reference sequence). The CDR3 totals 13 residues. The V gene lost 1 base and the J gene lost 4 bases, with 7 bases spanning the gap. The CDR3 DNA follows: TGTGCCAGCAGCCAAGTAGGGGGCTATGGCTACACCTTC. Protein product: CASSQVGGYGYTF.

This clonotype was counted ten times or more. The V call is TRBV19, the J call TRBJ1-2; D might be TRBD1 (5 bases). This CDR3 has 18 residues. Germline V gene lookup returns CDR1 LNHDA and CDR2 SQIVND (reference sequence). V was pared by 5 bases and J by 0 bases, with 22 bases between. Written as DNA, the CDR3 is TGTGCCAGTAGTCCGGACACCCAGATCCGTCGAGCTAACTATGGCTACACCTTC. Amino acids: CASSPDTQIRRANYGYTF.